A single sample gave rise to the 20 T cell receptor beta chains below, sequenced in a study of T cells after yellow fever vaccination. Each CDR3 protein gets one entry after TCRdb re-called the 5' RACE reads with MiXCR. This table has hundreds of thousands of distinct CDR3 sequences, around a sixth appearing once. Sequencing used PBMCs, obtained less than 6 days after the first yellow fever vaccination. Source of these receptors: a man younger than 35 who received the YFV17D yellow fever vaccine.

In this sample, this clonotype turned up a few times. The CDR3 loop reads CASSPAGFTEAFF. The CDR3 DNA follows: TGTGCCAGCAGCCCGGCCGGGTTCACTGAAGCTTTCTTT. The rearrangement links TRBV6-1 to TRBJ1-1, with no clear D. The germline V gene has CDR1 MNHNS and CDR2 SASEGT. This CDR3 has 13 amino acids. V lost 6 bases and J lost 4, with 12 bases in between.

The rearrangement links TRBV27 to TRBJ1-1, with D possibly matching TRBD1 (5 bases). The CDR3 covers 13 residues. From germline, CDR1 is MNHEY and CDR2 SMNVEV (reference sequence). With 2 bases removed from V and 9 bases from J, the gap between germline ends came to 13 bases. CDR3 nucleotide sequence: TGTGCCAGCAGTTTAAGGGAGGCAGGGAAAGCTTTCTTT. This gives the protein CASSLREAGKAFF.

The chain recombines TRBV27 with TRBJ1-1; 9 nucleotides line up with TRBD1. There are 15 residues in the CDR3. Trimming at V came to 6 bases and at J to 1 base, leaving 6 bases not matched to a gene. Germline V gives CDR1 MNHEY, CDR2 SMNVEV (reference sequence). CDR3 in DNA: TGTGCCAGCAGGGACAGGGGTAGGAGGAACACTGAAGCTTTCTTT. Translated: CASRDRGRRNTEAFF.

V gene TRBV4-1 combines with J gene TRBJ1-2; D remains unclear. The ends were cut back, 0 bases at V and 4 bases at J, with 12 bases in the middle. There are 15 residues in the CDR3. Germline V lookup: CDR1 MGHRA, CDR2 YSYEKL. The CDR3 here is CASSQDNGFLYGYTF. The CDR3 bases are TGCGCCAGCAGCCAAGATAACGGATTCCTCTATGGCTACACCTTC.

The chain links TRBV2 to TRBJ1-2; D gene ambiguous. V was shortened by 6 bases and J by 8 bases, with 16 bases between the two germline ends. The germline gives CDR1 SNHLY, CDR2 FYNNEI. This CDR3 comprises 13 residues. The CDR3 loop is CASSYTDLTGYTF. DNA of the CDR3: TGTGCCAGCAGCTACACGGACTTAACGGGCTACACCTTC.

In its sample, this clonotype was seen many times. V and J are TRBV29-1 and TRBJ2-5; the match to TRBD2 covers 9 bases. The CDR3 is 12 residues long. Looked up from germline, CDR1 is SQVTM and CDR2 is ANQGSEA. The J segment lost 8 bases and the V segment lost 4 bases, leaving 5 bases of the junction unmatched. CDR3 amino acids: CSVASGVDTQYF. The CDR3, as DNA: TGCAGCGTTGCTAGCGGGGTAGATACCCAGTACTTC.

This clonotype has more than one count but fewer than ten. The V and J genes are TRBV6-5 and TRBJ2-3; D may be TRBD1 or TRBD2 (5 bases each). CDR3 length: 17 amino acids. Germline-derived CDR1 and CDR2 are MNHEY and SVGAGI. V was cut by 0 bases and J by 0 bases, with 13 bases left in between. For the CDR3, the DNA is TGTGCCAGCAGTTACTCGATCGGGACGGGTAGCACAGATACGCAGTATTTT. This gives the protein CASSYSIGTGSTDTQYF.

This clonotype appeared a few times. This chain uses TRBV7-9 with TRBJ2-7, with D possibly matching TRBD2 (5 bases). Looked up from germline, CDR1 is SEHNR and CDR2 is FQNEAQ (reference sequence). This CDR3 has 14 residues. Trimming removed 5 bases at V and 3 bases at J, with 14 bases between. The chain's CDR3 is CASSPGIGIYEQYF. The CDR3 region has the DNA TGTGCCAGCAGCCCGGGGATCGGGATCTACGAGCAGTACTTC.

This chain connects TRBV27 to TRBJ2-5, with D unresolved. The CDR3 totals 15 residues. The V gene lost 4 bases and the J gene lost 5 bases, with 17 bases spanning the gap. Germline-derived CDR1 and CDR2 are MNHEY and SMNVEV (reference sequence). The DNA for the CDR3 is TGTGCCAGCAGTTCAGTCGGACCCGAGGATGAGACCCAGTACTTC. This sequence encodes CASSSVGPEDETQYF.

The chain recombines TRBV19 with TRBJ2-1; 8 nucleotides agree with TRBD2. This CDR3 is 14 amino acids long. Germline CDR1 reads LNHDA; CDR2 reads SQIVND (reference sequence). Trimming cost V 5 bases and J 6 bases; bases outside gene matches: 6. Here the CDR3 DNA reads TGTGCCAGTAGTTACCAGGGGACTAGCAATGAGCAGTTCTTC. This encodes CASSYQGTSNEQFF.

There are a few counts of this clonotype. This chain joins TRBV5-1 and TRBJ2-7, with a weak D call TRBD2 (6 bases). CDR1 is SGHRS and CDR2 is YFSETQ in the germline V gene. The CDR3 is 15 residues long. Between the trimmed V and J ends, which lost 3 bases and 6 bases, there was a span of 19 bases. In nucleotides, the CDR3 is TGCGCCAGCAGCTGGGTGGCGGGAAAAGGAGCCGAGCAGTACTTC. As protein: CASSWVAGKGAEQYF. The whole variable domain, remainder taken from reference TRBV5-1 and TRBJ2-7, is KAGVTQTPRYLIKTRGQQVTLSCSPISGHRSVSWYQQTPGQGLQFLFEYFSETQRNKGNFPGRFSGRQFSNSRSEMNVSTLELGDSALYLCASSWVAGKGAEQYFGPGTRLTVT.

The chain has TRBV6-2 or TRBV6-3 and TRBJ2-7, with D maybe TRBD2 (6 bases). V lost 6 bases and J lost 0, with 12 bases in between. Germline-derived CDR1 and CDR2 are MNHEY and SVGEGT. The CDR3 is made up of 14 amino acids. The CDR3 nucleotides are TGTGCCAGCAGGAAAGGCGGGAACTCCTACGAGCAGTACGTC. Translation gives CASRKGGNSYEQYV.

This clonotype occurred many times. The genes are TRBV20-1 and TRBJ2-5; 10 positions match TRBD2. The CDR3 totals 15 residues. The V gene end was trimmed by 3 bases and the J gene end by 1 base; junction bases not matched to a gene: 5. Germline V gene sequence: CDR1 DFQATT, CDR2 SNEGSKA (reference sequence). The CDR3 sequence: CSASVAGGRQETQYF. As DNA, the CDR3 is TGCAGTGCTAGCGTAGCGGGGGGCCGCCAAGAGACCCAGTACTTC.

This chain links TRBV11-2 with TRBJ2-3; possibly TRBD2 for D (5 bases). V shed 1 base and J shed 2 bases, with 13 bases lying between them. This CDR3 is 16 amino acids long. Germline CDR1 SGHAT, CDR2 FQNNGV. The CDR3 DNA reads TGTGCCAGCAGCTTAGGGCGGGTCACCTACACAGATACGCAGTATTTT. This codes for CASSLGRVTYTDTQYF.

A few counts support this clonotype. This chain joins TRBV12-3 or TRBV12-4 and TRBJ2-1; D is possibly TRBD2 (5 bases). The CDR3 is made up of 14 amino acids. V lost 6 bases to trimming and J lost 6 bases, with 15 bases between them. CDR3 coding DNA: TGTGCCAGCAGCCCCGCGCCGGGAATCAATGAGCAGTTCTTC. This sequence encodes CASSPAPGINEQFF.

Concerning this clonotype itself: This may be a read error: a much more frequent sequence differs by one nucleotide. The chain employs TRBV5-5 and TRBJ2-1; 9 positions match TRBD2. Germline loops: CDR1 SGHKS, CDR2 YYEKEE (reference sequence). This CDR3 is 18 amino acids long. Here the CDR3 reads CSSSLTTSGRNSYNEQFF. The CDR3 DNA reads TGTTCCAGCAGCTTGACTACTAGCGGGCGCAACTCCTACAATGAGCAGTTCTTC.

This clonotype was seen ten or more times. The chain is built from TRBV5-1 and TRBJ2-2; a possible D gene is TRBD1 (5 bases). Germline V gives CDR1 SGHRS, CDR2 YFSETQ. The CDR3 runs 13 residues. V lost 2 bases and J 8 bases, leaving 10 bases between the germline ends. CDR3 protein: CASSLEWTGELFF. The CDR3 DNA reads TGCGCCAGCAGCTTAGAATGGACAGGGGAGCTGTTTTTT.

This chain joins TRBV5-1 and TRBJ2-2, with D possibly being TRBD2 (7 bases). The CDR3 runs 16 residues. The V and J ends lost 4 bases and 7 bases respectively, with 20 bases between them. Germline assignment: CDR1 SGHRS and CDR2 YFSETQ. The CDR3 DNA is TGCGCCAGCAGCCCTAGCTCCGGGGGGCCGGTCGGGGAGCTGTTTTTT. Its translation is CASSPSSGGPVGELFF.

V gene TRBV2 combines with J gene TRBJ2-1; 13 nucleotides agree with TRBD2. V shed 8 bases and J 4 bases; nucleotides not matched to a gene: 5. Germline V gives CDR1 SNHLY, CDR2 FYNNEI. CDR3 size: 15 residues. The DNA for the CDR3 is TGTGCCAGCTATGGGACTAGCGGGAAATACAATGAGCAGTTCTTC. This translates into CASYGTSGKYNEQFF.

This clonotype has only a few counts. The chain couples TRBV14 to TRBJ1-4; weak D call: TRBD1 (5 bases). From germline, CDR1 is SGHDN and CDR2 FVKESK. The V and J ends lost 4 bases and 7 bases respectively, with 13 bases between them. The CDR3 covers 14 residues. The DNA of the CDR3 is TGTGCCAGCAGCCGGCGGCAGGGCAGTGAAAAACTGTTTTTT. Translation gives CASSRRQGSEKLFF.